This T cell receptor beta chain stems from a study of blood T cells in healthy people across ages. Study summary: Every two T cells gave about one barcoded beta molecule via template switching.

Whole-study results and caveats: PBMCs were not sorted, which prevented a conclusive comparison of naive versus antigen-experienced cells.

Then a second PCR, running about 7 to 11 cycles, was carried out with a sample-barcoded 5' primer and a J-beta primer mix. Every cDNA molecule carried a tag from a template-switch adaptor bearing 12 random nucleotides. A single record per CDR3 protein comes from TCRdb applying MiXCR to the 5' RACE reads. Here the sample spans 1.5 million to 1.8 million distinct CDR3 sequences, 35% to 45% being singletons. Germline assignment: CDR1 GTSNPN and CDR2 SVGIG (reference sequence). Trimming removed 3 bases from V and 3 bases from J, with 7 bases in between. The length of the CDR3 is 12 residues. This clonotype has more than one count but fewer than ten. Its antigen remains unidentified.

Material: blood. This receptor was taken from a woman aged 18-29 years in good health. V usage is TRBV30 and J usage is TRBJ2-3; D gene ambiguous. CDR3 DNA sequence: TGTGCCTGGAGCCCCAGAACAGATACGCAGTATTTT. It translates to CAWSPRTDTQYF.